This T cell receptor (beta chain) comes out of a study of blood T cell repertoires in COVID-19. Study at large: PBMCs, B-cell-depleted T cells, or T cells provided the cDNA or gDNA that made up the material.

The Seattle patients joined while their infection was active and were tracked longitudinally afterward. The V segment lost 4 bases and the J segment 3 bases; nucleotides outside the gene matches: 9. Per germline, CDR1 MGHRA and CDR2 YSYEKL. This CDR3 contains 16 residues. Authors' analysis steps: Researchers report that nucleated cell counts were estimated from reference gene primer amplification. The method was immunoSEQ multiplex PCR; TCRdb's version includes in-frame clones alone and lacks a portion of them. That table is the source of V, J and clone size, and D and trimming were worked out from the DNA. This table holds approximately 290,000 clones, under 85% found once.

Sequencing input: peripheral blood. The receptor's source is a human donor with COVID-19, enrolled during active disease. The donor label of this sample is uncertain. This chain links TRBV4-1 with TRBJ1-5; 7 positions agree with TRBD1. The CDR3 spells CASSLKVGTVNQPQHF. Here the CDR3 DNA reads TGCGCCAGCAGCCTAAAAGTCGGGACAGTCAATCAGCCCCAGCATTTT.